The 22 T cell receptor beta chains presented below share a single source sample, sequenced in a study of STAT5B mutations in CD4+ large granular lymphocyte leukemia. Sequenced by immunoSEQ multiplex PCR; TCRdb stores in-frame clones only, minus some. The table has about 40,000 clones, approximately 84% seen once; the top ten hold just under 0.35%. Material: CD4+ T cells from blood buffy coats. The source of these receptors is a human donor in good health.

This chain joins TRBV12-5 and TRBJ2-4, with D unresolved. CDR3 length equals 12 residues. Germline values: CDR1 LGHNT, CDR2 FRNRAP. V was trimmed by 1 base and J by 6 bases, leaving 4 bases between them. The CDR3 sequence is CASGLGGNIQYF. Here the CDR3 DNA reads TGTGCTAGTGGTTTGGGTGGAAACATTCAGTACTTC.

The chain has TRBV18 and TRBJ2-2, with D perhaps matching TRBD1 (5 bases). The CDR3 length is 16 residues. Germline V gene lookup returns CDR1 KGHSH and CDR2 LQKENI. Deletions cut 5 bases from V and 1 base from J, with 14 bases between. This CDR3 is CASSIQTAMNTGELFF. Written as DNA, the CDR3 is TGTGCCAGCTCAATACAGACAGCAATGAACACCGGGGAGCTGTTTTTT.

V gene TRBV4-1 combines with J gene TRBJ1-2, with D unresolved. Trimming shortened V by 0 bases and J by 9 bases, and 17 bases separated the two germline ends. This CDR3 is 15 amino acids long. Looked up from germline, CDR1 is MGHRA and CDR2 is YSYEKL. In DNA, the CDR3 is TGCGCCAGCAGCCAAGAGCCAGGAGGTCGTGGCCGCTACACCTTC. Amino acid sequence: CASSQEPGGRGRYTF.

The chain employs TRBV9 and TRBJ2-3; tentatively, D is TRBD1 (6 bases). Germline CDR1 and CDR2: SGDLS and YYNGEE. CDR3 length: 14 amino acids. The germline V and J ends were trimmed by 5 bases and 10 bases, with 20 bases remaining between them. CDR3 in amino acids: CASSPGTSTGAQYF. CDR3 in DNA: TGTGCCAGCAGTCCCGGGACATCTACCGGGGCGCAGTATTTT.

The chain couples TRBV6-1 to TRBJ2-3; the match to TRBD2 covers 7 bases. This CDR3 is built from 15 residues. V lost 4 bases to trimming and J lost 10 bases; unmatched junction nucleotides: 14. Germline CDR1 and CDR2: MNHNS and SASEGT. The CDR3 region is CASSGAGVSEMAQYF. CDR3 nucleotide sequence: TGTGCCAGCAGTGGGGCGGGGGTGTCGGAAATGGCGCAGTATTTT.

The sample holds one count of this clone. The J gene is TRBJ2-2, the V gene TRBV19, with D perhaps TRBD2 (7 bases). Trimming took off 2 bases at V and 6 bases at J, with 13 bases between the two ends. CDR3 length: 15 residues. Per germline, CDR1 LNHDA and CDR2 SQIVND (reference sequence). The CDR3 loop reads CASSILKGGAGELFF. CDR3 coding DNA: TGTGCCAGTAGTATACTGAAAGGGGGGGCCGGGGAGCTGTTTTTT.

The J gene is TRBJ2-1, the V gene TRBV4-2, with D maybe TRBD2 (6 bases). The length of the CDR3 is 12 residues. Trimming removed 0 bases from V and 15 bases from J, with 12 bases in between. CDR1 is LGHNA, CDR2 YNFKEQ, per germline. In DNA, the CDR3 is TGTGCCAGCAGCCAAGAAGGACTACCGCCGTTCTTC. Protein product: CASSQEGLPPFF.

This clone was recorded only once. The rearrangement uses TRBV6-1 and TRBJ2-3; 7 bases match TRBD2. The CDR3 sequence is 14 residues long. Germline lookup yields CDR1 MNHNS and CDR2 SASEGT. V was clipped by 5 bases and J by 2 bases; unmatched bases: 4. This chain's CDR3 is CASSKRGDTDTQYF. The CDR3 DNA reads as TGTGCCAGCAGTAAGCGGGGAGACACAGATACGCAGTATTTT.

The chain joins TRBV6-6 to TRBJ2-1, with D uncertain. The CDR3 is 16 amino acids. Trimming removed 8 bases from V and 1 base from J, with 18 bases in between. Germline assignment: CDR1 MNHNY and CDR2 SVGAGI (reference sequence). CDR3 coding DNA: TGTGCCAGCTATAATGATGCACTCCCTTCCTACAATGAGCAGTTCTTC. Encoded protein: CASYNDALPSYNEQFF.

This clone showed up just a few times. The rearrangement uses TRBV7-8 and TRBJ1-6; D not resolved. This CDR3 has 13 residues. V lost 5 bases, J lost 5 bases, and 7 bases lay in between. Looked up from germline, CDR1 is SGHVS and CDR2 is FQNEAQ. For the CDR3, the DNA is TGTGCCAGCAGCGTACAGCATAATTCACCCCTCCACTTT. Protein product: CASSVQHNSPLHF.

The chain links TRBV19 to TRBJ2-1; 11 nucleotides line up with TRBD1. The CDR3 is made up of 16 amino acids. The V gene end was trimmed by 4 bases and the J gene end by 3 bases; junction bases not matched to a gene: 5. Germline CDR1 reads LNHDA; CDR2 reads SQIVND (reference sequence). The CDR3 DNA sequence: TGTGCCAGTAGTACTCCCGGGACAGGGGGCTACAATGAGCAGTTCTTC. It yields the protein CASSTPGTGGYNEQFF.

In its sample, this clone was seen once. J is TRBJ1-4 and V is TRBV11-2; D is possibly TRBD1 (5 bases). The CDR3 runs to 14 residues. The V and J ends lost 6 bases and 6 bases respectively, with 14 bases between them. Germline V gene lookup returns CDR1 SGHAT and CDR2 FQNNGV. DNA of the CDR3: TGTGCCAGCAGTCCCTTAGGGGTGGATGAAAAACTGTTTTTT. Protein product: CASSPLGVDEKLFF.

The V and J genes are TRBV14 and TRBJ1-1; 9 bases line up with TRBD1. Germline CDR1 is SGHDN and CDR2 is FVKESK. The CDR3 is made up of 16 amino acids. The V and J ends lost 1 base and 6 bases, in that order; junction bases with no gene match: 9. The CDR3 nucleotides are TGTGCCAGCAGCCAAGGGTTGGTCGGGACAGGGTCTGAAGCTTTCTTT. Its protein product is CASSQGLVGTGSEAFF.

The rearrangement uses TRBV20-1 and TRBJ2-7, with D unclear. The CDR3 has 11 amino acids. The V and J ends lost 4 bases and 3 bases respectively, with 7 bases between them. Germline V gives CDR1 DFQATT, CDR2 SNEGSKA (reference sequence). The CDR3 nucleotides read TGCAGTGCTATAGGGCGCTACGAGCAGTACTTC. Its translation: CSAIGRYEQYF.

This chain uses TRBV28 with TRBJ2-7; TRBD2 aligns across 7 bases. The CDR3 loop spans 15 amino acids. Unmatched junction bases numbered 6, after V lost 4 bases and J lost 0 bases. CDR1 and CDR2 from the germline V gene are MDHEN and SYDVKM. CDR3 region: CASSSWSGVSYEQYF. CDR3 sequence (DNA): TGTGCCAGCAGTTCTTGGAGCGGGGTCTCCTACGAGCAGTACTTC.

This chain uses TRBV27 with TRBJ1-2, with 7 bases aligning to TRBD1. Trimming cost V 7 bases and J 8 bases; bases outside gene matches: 13. This CDR3 region has 14 residues. The V gene's germline CDR1 is MNHEY and CDR2 SMNVEV (reference sequence). CDR3 sequence reads: CASTFSDRMGGYTF. CDR3 nucleotide sequence: TGTGCCAGCACCTTTTCGGACAGGATGGGGGGCTACACCTTC.

The sample holds one count of this clone. This CDR3 is CASSDQGKSTEAFF. CDR3 bases: TGTGCCAGCAGTGACCAGGGGAAGAGCACTGAAGCTTTCTTT. V usage is TRBV6-1 and J usage is TRBJ1-1; possibly TRBD1 for D (6 bases). The CDR3 consists of 14 residues. Trimming shortened V by 3 bases and J by 4 bases, and 12 bases separated the two germline ends. Germline V CDR1 and CDR2: MNHNS, SASEGT.

This chain connects TRBV7-9 to TRBJ2-5, with unresolved D. The last part of the DNA fits TRBJ2-7 better; the J call may be wrong. Germline CDR1 reads SEHNR; CDR2 reads FQNEAQ (reference sequence). This CDR3 is 12 amino acids long. The CDR3 coding sequence is TGTGCCAGCTCGGACCAAACCTACGAGCAGTACTTC. Its translation: CASSDQTYEQYF.

The V gene is TRBV5-1, the J gene TRBJ1-5; D not resolved. This CDR3 contains 15 residues. The V end lost 0 bases, the J end lost 2 bases, and 9 bases lay between the germline ends. CDR1 is SGHRS, CDR2 YFSETQ, per germline. For the CDR3, the DNA is TGCGCCAGCAGCTTGGTGGGCGCGGGCAATCAGCCCCAGCATTTT. Translating gives CASSLVGAGNQPQHF.

This clone was counted only a few times. CDR3 sequence: CAISDGQGVYF. CDR3 coding DNA: TGTGCCATCAGTGATGGACAGGGGGTGTACTTC. The V call is TRBV10-3, the J call TRBJ2-7; 10 positions agree with TRBD1. The germline CDR1 and CDR2 sequences are ENHRY and SYGVKD. The CDR3 consists of 11 residues. V gave up 3 bases and J gave up 12 bases; unmatched junction bases: 2.

The gene calls are TRBV7-2 and TRBJ1-1, with D unclear. This CDR3 is 12 amino acids long. Germline V CDR1 and CDR2: SGHTA, FQGNSA. The V and J ends lost 4 bases and 7 bases respectively, with 10 bases between them. CDR3 protein: CASSSRPIEAFF. In DNA form, the CDR3 reads TGTGCCAGCAGCTCCCGACCCATTGAAGCTTTCTTT.

This rearrangement joins TRBV9 to TRBJ2-3; D uncertain. CDR3 length equals 13 residues. Between the trimmed V and J ends, which lost 2 bases and 2 bases, there was a span of 6 bases. CDR1 and CDR2 from the germline V gene are SGDLS and YYNGEE. The CDR3 reads CASSVGITDTQYF. The DNA for the CDR3 is TGTGCCAGCAGCGTTGGTATCACAGATACGCAGTATTTT. The full variable domain, rest sourced from reference TRBV9 and TRBJ2-3, is DSGVTQTPKHLITATGQRVTLRCSPRSGDLSVYWYQQSLDQGLQFLIQYYNGEERAKGNILERFSAQQFPDLHSELNLSSLELGDSALYFCASSVGITDTQYFGPGTRLTVL.